These 8 T cell receptor beta chains were sequenced from one sample in a study of blood T cell repertoires in COVID-19. Some clones are missing from TCRdb's copy, which holds only in-frame ones; the method was immunoSEQ multiplex PCR. The sample lists approximately 21,000 clones, 70% to 90% seen once, with 9% to 15% in the top ten. The specimen was peripheral blood. The receptors shown here come from a woman of 80 years or more with active or convalescent COVID-19.

This chain connects TRBV9 to TRBJ2-3; D is possibly TRBD2 (6 bases). Germline V gene sequence: CDR1 SGDLS, CDR2 YYNGEE. The CDR3 loop spans 15 amino acids. Trimming removed 0 bases from V and 2 bases from J, with 10 bases in between. The CDR3 here is CASSVGAGPTDTQYF. The CDR3, as DNA: TGTGCCAGCAGCGTAGGTGCGGGGCCCACAGATACGCAGTATTTT. Using reference TRBV9 and TRBJ2-3 for the parts outside the CDR3, the full variable domain is DSGVTQTPKHLITATGQRVTLRCSPRSGDLSVYWYQQSLDQGLQFLIQYYNGEERAKGNILERFSAQQFPDLHSELNLSSLELGDSALYFCASSVGAGPTDTQYFGPGTRLTVL.

The genes are TRBV28 and TRBJ2-3; 10 bases align to TRBD2. The CDR3 extends over 20 amino acids. Germline-derived CDR1 and CDR2 are MDHEN and SYDVKM. V shed 0 bases and J 0 bases; nucleotides not matched to a gene: 12. The CDR3 DNA sequence: TGTGCCAGCAGTTTATGCAGCGGGAGGGCCCGCTGTTCGAGCACAGATACGCAGTATTTT. Its protein product is CASSLCSGRARCSSTDTQYF. The complete variable domain, with remaining parts taken from reference TRBV28 and TRBJ2-3, reads DVKVTQSSRYLVKRTGEKVFLECVQDMDHENMFWYRQDPGLGLRLIYFSYDVKMKEKGDIPEGYSVSREKKERFSLILESASTNQTSMYLCASSLCSGRARCSSTDTQYFGPGTRLTVL.

The gene calls are TRBV11-3 and TRBJ1-1; D call uncertain. CDR3 length: 14 amino acids. The germline V and J ends were trimmed by 4 bases and 1 base, with 10 bases remaining between them. The germline V gene has CDR1 SGHNT and CDR2 YENEEA. The CDR3 region is CASSYSFPNTEAFF. For the CDR3, the DNA is TGTGCCAGCAGCTACAGCTTCCCGAACACTGAAGCTTTCTTT.

V is TRBV18 and J is TRBJ1-5; 8 bases line up with TRBD1. Germline trimming cut 6 bases from V and 2 bases from J; bases unmatched to any gene: 9. The CDR3 is made up of 16 amino acids. CDR1 is KGHSH and CDR2 is LQKENI in the germline V gene. The CDR3 sequence is CASSFSGGLGNQPQHF. In DNA, the CDR3 is TGTGCCAGCTCGTTCTCAGGGGGCTTAGGCAATCAGCCCCAGCATTTT.

V and J are TRBV3-1 (or the pseudogene TRBV3-2) and TRBJ2-5, with 10 bases lining up with TRBD1. The CDR3 is made up of 17 amino acids. J gave up 4 bases and V 0 bases, and 8 bases lay outside the gene matches. The germline gives CDR1 LGHDT, CDR2 YNNKEL (reference sequence). The CDR3 DNA reads as TGTGCCAGCAGCCAAGAAAGGACAGGGGGTTATAGAGAGACCCAGTACTTC. It translates to CASSQERTGGYRETQYF.

This rearrangement joins TRBV18 to TRBJ1-4, with a possible D match to TRBD1 (6 bases). Trimming shortened V by 3 bases and J by 0 bases, and 8 bases separated the two germline ends. This CDR3 has 15 amino acids. CDR1 and CDR2 from the germline V gene are KGHSH and LQKENI. In DNA, the CDR3 is TGTGCCAGCTCACCTAGACAGGCAACTAATGAAAAACTGTTTTTT. Translated: CASSPRQATNEKLFF.

The chain recombines TRBV6-1 with TRBJ1-2; the match to TRBD1 covers 7 bases. CDR3 size: 14 residues. The germline V gene encodes CDR1 MNHNS and CDR2 SASEGT. Germline trimming cut 1 base from V and 5 bases from J; bases unmatched to any gene: 4. The chain's CDR3 is CASSEGQGWYGYTF. The CDR3 region has the DNA TGTGCCAGCAGTGAAGGACAGGGTTGGTATGGCTACACCTTC.

This rearrangement joins TRBV2 to TRBJ2-2, with 7 bases identical to TRBD1. This CDR3 contains 15 residues. CDR1 is SNHLY and CDR2 is FYNNEI in the germline V gene. Trimming took 4 bases from V and 2 from J; bases not matched to a gene: 4. The CDR3 DNA reads as TGTGCCAGCAGTGGGGACAGTGGAAACACCGGGGAGCTGTTTTTT. Protein: CASSGDSGNTGELFF.